This T cell receptor beta chain derives from a study of shared clonotypes between healthy human individuals. On this clone: What it recognizes is unknown.

The germline CDR1 and CDR2 sequences are LNHNV and YYDKDF (reference sequence). The CDR3 sequence is 15 residues long. Trimming removed 1 base at V and 10 bases at J, with 17 bases between. Assay: immunoSEQ multiplex PCR; the TCRdb copy retains only in-frame clones and omits some. The sample has more than 1,200,000 clones; roughly 98.5% are singletons. Recent acute infections and vaccinations were absent in the healthy HIV-negative adult donors. The CD4+ fraction was divided into a CD45RA+ naive subset and a CD45RA-negative memory subset. Study-wide results and caveats: The study found about 5% of naive CD4 clonotypes shared across four donors.

The rearrangement uses TRBV15 and TRBJ2-1; no clear D. The origin of this receptor is a man under 40 in good health. The sample comprised naive CD4+ T cells sorted from blood. Subset denoted: CD45RA+ positively selected. The CDR3 region has the DNA TGTGCCACCAGCAGAGTCCCATCTCCCCAGGAGGAGCAGTTCTTC. As protein: CATSRVPSPQEEQFF.